The following is a TCR beta chain sequence with its context. The target antigen is unknown. Time point here: baseline, week 1 (first vaccination visit). Stated treatment: pre-vaccination baseline after standard-of-care therapy. The data were produced by immunoSEQ multiplex PCR, yet TCRdb's version contains in-frame clones alone and is incomplete. The sample consists of about 51,000 clones, 70% to 80% of them appearing once. J was trimmed by 3 bases and V by 4 bases; bases with no gene match: 9. Looked up from germline, CDR1 is SGHRS and CDR2 is YFSETQ. The CDR3 consists of 15 residues. These data come from a study of a mutant IDH1 vaccine in newly diagnosed glioma. Study context: Treated patients, averaging approximately 40 years, were approximately 60% male and around 40% female.

General study results and limits: Pseudoprogression seemed unlinked to shifts in top peripheral T cell clonotypes. Induction of immune responses by the vaccine occurred in about 95% of patients.

The J gene is TRBJ2-5, the V gene TRBV5-1; 7 positions match TRBD2. Sequenced here: PBMCs, sampled from a glioma patient treated with radiotherapy, temozolomide or both. This TCR came from a woman in her thirties or forties with glioma. DNA of the CDR3: TGCGCCAGCAGCCCCGGACTAGTGGTGGAAGAGACCCAGTACTTC. As protein: CASSPGLVVEETQYF.